This T cell receptor beta chain is drawn from a study of blood T cell repertoires in COVID-19. Study summary: The study drew acute and convalescent COVID-19 samples from the United States, Italy and Spain. Nucleic acid was either cDNA or gDNA, and it came from T cells, B-cell-depleted T cells, or PBMCs.

The V end lost 3 bases, the J end lost 3 bases, and 12 bases lay between the germline ends. CDR1 and CDR2 (germline): LNHDA, SQIVND (reference sequence). The CDR3 has 16 residues. Original methodology: Reference gene primer amplification gave estimated nucleated cell counts. The data were produced by immunoSEQ multiplex PCR, yet TCRdb's version contains in-frame clones alone and is incomplete. That table is the source of V, J and clone size, and D and trimming were worked out from the DNA. The table lists a few hundred thousand clones, more than 75% of them singletons. Patients from Seattle were sampled longitudinally, starting during active infection.

The chain carries TRBV19 and TRBJ2-6; D remains ambiguous. The sequenced material came from peripheral blood. This sequence was found in a woman aged 25-40 years with COVID-19, enrolled during active disease. The CDR3 region is CASSISGNSGANVLTF. In DNA, the CDR3 is TGTGCCAGTAGTATCTCAGGTAACAGTGGGGCCAACGTCCTGACTTTC.